This T cell receptor (beta chain) was captured in a study of human T cells and chemical hapten exposure. A single record per CDR3 protein comes from TCRdb applying MiXCR to the 5' RACE reads. This table holds over 95,000 distinct CDR3 sequences, 19% found once. The table lists this clonotype with a few counts. Total RNA was extracted from unfractionated whole blood. CDR1 and CDR2 (germline): SGHRS, YFSETQ. The CDR3 runs 17 residues. Losses at the gene ends were 2 bases for V and 4 bases for J; bases not matched to a gene: 13. This rearrangement joins TRBV5-1 to TRBJ2-3; TRBD1 matches 7 bases. The TCR sequence derives from a human donor in good health. The CDR3 loop is CASSFAVAARGSDTQYF. Here the CDR3 DNA reads TGCGCCAGCAGCTTTGCGGTGGCCGCCAGGGGGTCAGATACGCAGTATTTT.